This passage covers 18 T cell receptor beta chains from one sample sequenced in a study of blood T cell repertoires in COVID-19. Libraries were prepared by immunoSEQ multiplex PCR; TCRdb keeps only in-frame clonotypes and omits some of them. Of approximately 500,000 clones listed, approximately 85% are singletons. The sequencing input was peripheral blood. Receptors originate from a human donor in a cohort sampled during active COVID-19.

The chain recombines TRBV9 with TRBJ2-3, with 9 nucleotides matching TRBD2. Trimming removed 0 bases from V and 6 bases from J; junction bases left unmatched: 5. The CDR3 runs to 15 residues. Per the germline V gene, CDR1 is SGDLS and CDR2 is YYNGEE. The CDR3 coding sequence is TGTGCCAGCAGCGTAGTAGCGGGAGTTACCGATACGCAGTATTTT. Its protein is CASSVVAGVTDTQYF.

V gene TRBV6-5 combines with J gene TRBJ2-7; a possible D gene is TRBD2 (6 bases). Germline CDR1 MNHEY, CDR2 SVGAGI. V was cut by 4 bases and J by 0 bases, with 13 bases left in between. This CDR3 has 15 amino acids. In DNA form, the CDR3 reads TGTGCCAGCAGTTCTGGGGACTCGAGCTCCTACGAGCAGTACTTC. Its translation: CASSSGDSSSYEQYF.

This clone was counted only a few times. This chain joins TRBV7-9 and TRBJ1-4, with 9 bases identical to TRBD1. V trimming: 5 bases; J trimming: 4 bases; junction bases outside the gene matches: 5. The CDR3 runs 15 residues. The germline gives CDR1 SEHNR, CDR2 FQNEAQ (reference sequence). CDR3 region: CASSPDRGYNEKLFF. For the CDR3, the DNA is TGTGCCAGCAGCCCGGACAGGGGATATAATGAAAAACTGTTTTTT.

V and J are TRBV7-2 and TRBJ1-4, with D possibly matching TRBD1 (5 bases). Trimming stripped 5 bases from V and 7 bases from J, with 14 bases between. Germline assignment: CDR1 SGHTA and CDR2 FQGNSA. The CDR3 has 14 residues. The CDR3: CASSLRWGGEKLFF. CDR3 bases: TGTGCCAGCAGCCTTAGGTGGGGGGGTGAAAAACTGTTTTTT.

The J gene is TRBJ2-1, the V gene TRBV7-3, with 9 positions matching TRBD1. The CDR3 has 15 amino acids. Germline values: CDR1 SGHTA, CDR2 FQGTGA. Losses at the gene ends were 2 bases for V and 9 bases for J; bases not matched to a gene: 8. The CDR3 reads CASSLPSRQGGEQFF. The CDR3 DNA follows: TGTGCCAGCAGCTTACCGTCAAGACAGGGGGGTGAGCAGTTCTTC.

The chain links TRBV18 to TRBJ2-2, with 8 bases lining up with TRBD2. Per germline, CDR1 KGHSH and CDR2 LQKENI. J gave up 1 base and V 3 bases, and 4 bases lay outside the gene matches. This CDR3 is built from 16 residues. CDR3 residues: CASSPLAGRNTGELFF. For the CDR3, the DNA is TGTGCCAGCTCACCTCTAGCGGGCCGGAACACCGGGGAGCTGTTTTTT.

The gene calls are TRBV7-6 and TRBJ2-7, with TRBD2 matching over 10 bases. This CDR3 contains 16 residues. Germline V CDR1 and CDR2: SGHVS, FNYEAQ. The ends lost 1 base at V and 0 bases at J; junction bases unmatched: 3. CDR3 sequence: CASSLEGLASSYEQYF. The CDR3 nucleotides are TGTGCCAGCAGCTTAGAGGGACTAGCGTCCTCCTACGAGCAGTACTTC.

For this clone: This sample also contains other DNA sequences that code for the same CDR3. CDR3 DNA: TGTGCCAGCAGTTCCGACAGTCCCTACGAGCAGTACTTC. This codes for CASSSDSPYEQYF. V gene TRBV28 combines with J gene TRBJ2-7, with a tentative D call TRBD1 (5 bases). Germline V gives CDR1 MDHEN, CDR2 SYDVKM. CDR3 size: 13 residues. V gave up 4 bases and J gave up 2 bases, with 9 bases separating them.

This chain links TRBV28 with TRBJ1-3; tentative D call: TRBD1 (5 bases). This CDR3 region has 14 residues. V was pared by 8 bases and J by 0 bases, with 11 bases between. CDR1 and CDR2 (germline): MDHEN, SYDVKM. CDR3 loop: CASQTGPSGNTIYF. The CDR3 DNA sequence: TGTGCCAGCCAAACAGGCCCCTCTGGAAACACCATATATTTT. The whole variable domain, filled in from reference TRBV28 and TRBJ1-3, reads DVKVTQSSRYLVKRTGEKVFLECVQDMDHENMFWYRQDPGLGLRLIYFSYDVKMKEKGDIPEGYSVSREKKERFSLILESASTNQTSMYLCASQTGPSGNTIYFGEGSWLTVV.

This chain links TRBV5-1 with TRBJ1-4, with 7 bases fitting TRBD1. The CDR3 covers 17 residues. V shed 0 bases, J shed 6 bases, and the junction held 11 bases outside the gene matches. CDR1 SGHRS and CDR2 YFSETQ come from the germline V gene. The CDR3 loop is CASSLAPGQVRDEKLFF. The CDR3 nucleotides are TGCGCCAGCAGCTTGGCCCCCGGACAGGTTCGGGATGAAAAACTGTTTTTT.

The chain has TRBV19 and TRBJ2-1; tentatively, D is TRBD1 (5 bases). This CDR3 has 15 amino acids. V lost 7 bases to trimming and J lost 6 bases, with 19 bases between them. Germline V CDR1 and CDR2: LNHDA, SQIVND (reference sequence). CDR3 protein: CASTQGVALSNEQFF. CDR3 sequence (DNA): TGTGCCAGTACTCAAGGGGTTGCGTTAAGCAATGAGCAGTTCTTC.

V gene TRBV30 combines with J gene TRBJ2-2; 9 positions agree with TRBD1. The ends lost 3 bases at V and 5 bases at J; junction bases unmatched: 4. CDR3 size: 14 residues. From germline, CDR1 is GTSNPN and CDR2 SVGIG (reference sequence). The DNA for the CDR3 is TGTGCCTGGAGAGGGACAGGGACAACCGGGGAGCTGTTTTTT. As protein: CAWRGTGTTGELFF. Looking up the rest from reference TRBV30 and TRBJ2-2 gives the full variable domain: SQTIHQWPATLVQPVGSPLSLECTVEGTSNPNLYWYRQAAGRGLQLLFYSVGIGQISSEVPQNLSASRPQDRQFILSSKKLLLSDSGFYLCAWRGTGTTGELFFGEGSRLTVL.

The rearrangement links TRBV7-3 to TRBJ2-3; D is perhaps TRBD2 (6 bases). Germline assignment: CDR1 SGHTA and CDR2 FQGTGA. This CDR3 is 15 amino acids long. Trimming left V 3 bases short and J 4 bases short, with 14 bases between. CDR3 residues: CASSFGGPTADTQYF. CDR3 coding DNA: TGTGCCAGCAGCTTCGGGGGACCCACGGCAGATACGCAGTATTTT.

This clone has a single count. The rearrangement links TRBV10-1 to TRBJ2-1; 7 positions agree with TRBD2. Looked up from germline, CDR1 is WNHNN and CDR2 is SYGVQD (reference sequence). V dropped 3 bases and J dropped 4; count of bases not matched to a gene: 15. The CDR3 extends over 18 amino acids. In DNA, the CDR3 is TGCGCCAGCAGTGAATTCCGCCGGTCTAGCGGAACTTACAATGAGCAGTTCTTC. Translating gives CASSEFRRSSGTYNEQFF.

Note on this clone: Other DNA sequences in the same sample also yield this CDR3. This sequence joins TRBV5-1 and TRBJ1-2; unclear D gene. Germline assignment: CDR1 SGHRS and CDR2 YFSETQ. The CDR3 length is 15 residues. Deletions cut 0 bases from V and 3 bases from J, with 12 bases between. CDR3 nucleotides: TGCGCCAGCAGCTTGGAAGGGCGGGGAGACTATGGCTACACCTTC. Translating it yields CASSLEGRGDYGYTF.

The chain is built from TRBV6-5 and TRBJ1-1; 7 bases are a match to TRBD1. The CDR3 contains 14 residues. Germline lookup yields CDR1 MNHEY and CDR2 SVGAGI. V was pared by 8 bases and J by 3 bases, with 9 bases of the junction left unmatched. CDR3 residues: CASRSFTGDTEAFF. CDR3 in DNA: TGTGCCAGCCGGAGCTTTACAGGGGACACTGAAGCTTTCTTT.

The rearrangement joins TRBV6-5 to TRBJ2-6, with 8 bases lining up with TRBD1. Germline-derived CDR1 and CDR2 are MNHEY and SVGAGI. V dropped 6 bases and J dropped 3; count of bases not matched to a gene: 4. The CDR3 length is 15 residues. The CDR3 region has the DNA TGTGCCAGCAGACAGGGGGAACTTGGGGCCAACGTCCTGACTTTC. Translating it yields CASRQGELGANVLTF.

This sequence joins TRBV28 and TRBJ2-5, with D possibly being TRBD1 (6 bases). This CDR3 is 16 amino acids long. CDR1 is MDHEN, CDR2 SYDVKM, per germline. The V end was cut by 6 bases, the J end by 1 base, with 18 bases between. CDR3 coding DNA: TGTGCCAGCAGCCTAGGGACGAGGGGGATCCAAGAGACCCAGTACTTC. It translates to CASSLGTRGIQETQYF.